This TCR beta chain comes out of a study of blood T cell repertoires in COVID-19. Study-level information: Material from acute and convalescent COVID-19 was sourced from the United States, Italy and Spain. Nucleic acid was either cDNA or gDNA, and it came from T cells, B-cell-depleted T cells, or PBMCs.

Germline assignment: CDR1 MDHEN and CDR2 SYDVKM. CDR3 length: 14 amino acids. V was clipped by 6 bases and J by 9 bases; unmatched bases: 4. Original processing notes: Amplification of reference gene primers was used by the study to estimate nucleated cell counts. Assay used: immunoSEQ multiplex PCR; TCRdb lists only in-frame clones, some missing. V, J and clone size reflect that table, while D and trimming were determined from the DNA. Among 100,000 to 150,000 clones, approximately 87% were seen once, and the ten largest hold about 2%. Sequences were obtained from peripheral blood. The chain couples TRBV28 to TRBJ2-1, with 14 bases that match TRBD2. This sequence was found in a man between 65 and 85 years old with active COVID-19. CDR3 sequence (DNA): TGTGCCAGCAGAGGGACTAGCGGGAGTGGTGAGCAGTTCTTC. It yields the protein CASRGTSGSGEQFF.